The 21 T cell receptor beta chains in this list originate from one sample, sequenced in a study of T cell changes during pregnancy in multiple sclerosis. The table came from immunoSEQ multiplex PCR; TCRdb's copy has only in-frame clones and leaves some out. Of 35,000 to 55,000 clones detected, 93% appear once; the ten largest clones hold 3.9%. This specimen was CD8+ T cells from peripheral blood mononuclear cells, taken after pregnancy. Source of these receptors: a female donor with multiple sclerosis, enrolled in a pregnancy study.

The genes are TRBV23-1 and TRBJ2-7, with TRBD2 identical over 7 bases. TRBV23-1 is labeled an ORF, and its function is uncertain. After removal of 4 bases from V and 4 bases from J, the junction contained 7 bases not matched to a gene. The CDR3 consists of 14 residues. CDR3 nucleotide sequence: TGCGCCAGCAGTCGTGGGGGAGGGGCGTACGAGCAGTACTTC. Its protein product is CASSRGGGAYEQYF.

The chain's CDR3 is CASSLEREGPAGELFF. The CDR3 DNA follows: TGCGCCAGCAGCTTGGAGCGGGAGGGTCCCGCCGGGGAGCTGTTTTTT. The genes are TRBV5-1 and TRBJ2-2; TRBD2 matches 10 bases. With 0 bases clipped from V and 6 bases from J, the junction kept 5 bases outside the gene matches. CDR3 size: 16 residues. Germline V CDR1 and CDR2: SGHRS, YFSETQ.

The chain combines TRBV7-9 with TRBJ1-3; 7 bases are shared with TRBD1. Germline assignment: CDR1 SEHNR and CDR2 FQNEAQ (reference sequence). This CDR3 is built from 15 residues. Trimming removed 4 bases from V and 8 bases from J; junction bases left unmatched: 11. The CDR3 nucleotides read TGTGCCAGCAGCTCGACCGACAGGGTAGGACACACCATATATTTT. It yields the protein CASSSTDRVGHTIYF.

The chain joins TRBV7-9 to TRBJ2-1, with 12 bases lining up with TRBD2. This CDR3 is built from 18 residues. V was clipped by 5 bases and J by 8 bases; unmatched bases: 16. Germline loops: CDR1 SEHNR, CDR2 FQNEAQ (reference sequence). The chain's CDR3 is CASSGWIWTSGVQDEQFF. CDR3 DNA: TGTGCCAGCAGCGGATGGATATGGACTAGCGGGGTCCAAGATGAGCAGTTCTTC.

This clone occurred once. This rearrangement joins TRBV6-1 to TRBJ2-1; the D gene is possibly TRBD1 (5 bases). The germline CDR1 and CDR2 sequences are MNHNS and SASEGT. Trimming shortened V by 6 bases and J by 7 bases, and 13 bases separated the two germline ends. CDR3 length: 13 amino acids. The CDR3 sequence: CASSKGAENEQFF. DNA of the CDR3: TGTGCCAGCAGCAAAGGGGCAGAGAATGAGCAGTTCTTC.

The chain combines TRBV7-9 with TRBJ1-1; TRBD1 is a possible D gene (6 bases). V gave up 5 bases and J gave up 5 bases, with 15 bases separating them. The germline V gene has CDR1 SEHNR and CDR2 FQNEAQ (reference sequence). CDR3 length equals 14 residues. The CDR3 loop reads CASSAGGGSTEAFF. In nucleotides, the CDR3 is TGTGCCAGCAGCGCCGGGGGGGGCTCGACTGAAGCTTTCTTT.

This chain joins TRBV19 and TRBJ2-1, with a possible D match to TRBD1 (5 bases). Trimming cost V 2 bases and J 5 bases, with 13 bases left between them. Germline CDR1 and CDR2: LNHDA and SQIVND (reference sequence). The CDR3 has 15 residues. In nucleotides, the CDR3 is TGTGCCAGTAGTATAACGGCAGGGAACAACAATGAGCAGTTCTTC. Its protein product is CASSITAGNNNEQFF. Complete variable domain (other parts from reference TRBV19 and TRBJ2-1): DGGITQSPKYLFRKEGQNVTLSCEQNLNHDAMYWYRQDPGQGLRLIYYSQIVNDFQKGDIAEGYSVSREKKESFPLTVTSAQKNPTAFYLCASSITAGNNNEQFFGPGTRLTVL.

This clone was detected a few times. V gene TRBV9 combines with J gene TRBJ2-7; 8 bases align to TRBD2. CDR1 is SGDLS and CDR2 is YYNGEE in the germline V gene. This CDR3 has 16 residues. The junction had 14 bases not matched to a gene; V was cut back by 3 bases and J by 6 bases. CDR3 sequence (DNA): TGTGCCAGCAGCGCGGGGCGGGGGGCCCACGCGCGCGAGCAGTACTTC. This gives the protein CASSAGRGAHAREQYF.

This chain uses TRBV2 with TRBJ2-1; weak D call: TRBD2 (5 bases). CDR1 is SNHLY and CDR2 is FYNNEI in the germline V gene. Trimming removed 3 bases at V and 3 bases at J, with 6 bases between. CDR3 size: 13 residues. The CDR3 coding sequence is TGTGCCAGCAGTGAGGACTTCTACAATGAGCAGTTCTTC. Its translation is CASSEDFYNEQFF.

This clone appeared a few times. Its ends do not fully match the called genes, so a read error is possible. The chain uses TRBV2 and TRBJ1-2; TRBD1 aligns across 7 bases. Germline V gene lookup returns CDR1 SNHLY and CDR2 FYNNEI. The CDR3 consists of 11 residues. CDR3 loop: CASTSPGGSIF. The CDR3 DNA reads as TGTGCCAGCACGTCCCCAGGGGGGAGTATCTTC.

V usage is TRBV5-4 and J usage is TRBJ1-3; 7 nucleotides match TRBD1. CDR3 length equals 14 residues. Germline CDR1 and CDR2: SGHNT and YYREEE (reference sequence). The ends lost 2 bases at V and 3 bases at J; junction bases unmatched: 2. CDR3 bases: TGTGCCAGCAGCTTAGGGGGCCTTGGAAACACCATATATTTT. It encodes CASSLGGLGNTIYF.

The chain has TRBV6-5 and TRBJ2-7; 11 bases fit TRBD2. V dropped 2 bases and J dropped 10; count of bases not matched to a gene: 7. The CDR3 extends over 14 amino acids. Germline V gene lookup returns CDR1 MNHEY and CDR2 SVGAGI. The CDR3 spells CASSYGLAGGLQYF. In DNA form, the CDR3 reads TGTGCCAGCAGTTACGGGCTAGCGGGGGGTCTTCAGTACTTC.

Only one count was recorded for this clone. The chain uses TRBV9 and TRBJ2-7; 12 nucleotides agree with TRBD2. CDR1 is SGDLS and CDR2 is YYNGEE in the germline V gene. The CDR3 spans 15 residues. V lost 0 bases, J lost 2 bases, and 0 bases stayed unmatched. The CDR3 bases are TGTGCCAGCAGCGTAGGGACTAGCGGGACCTACGAGCAGTACTTC. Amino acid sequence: CASSVGTSGTYEQYF.

CDR3 amino acids: CASSLGRNFLAGNKTISYNEQFF. In nucleotides, the CDR3 is TGTGCCAGCAGTTTAGGCCGTAATTTCCTAGCGGGAAACAAGACCATCTCCTACAATGAGCAGTTCTTC. The V call is TRBV28, the J call TRBJ2-1, with 9 bases aligning to TRBD2. Looked up from germline, CDR1 is MDHEN and CDR2 is SYDVKM. V lost 2 bases, J lost 0 bases, and 23 bases stayed unmatched. CDR3 length equals 23 residues.

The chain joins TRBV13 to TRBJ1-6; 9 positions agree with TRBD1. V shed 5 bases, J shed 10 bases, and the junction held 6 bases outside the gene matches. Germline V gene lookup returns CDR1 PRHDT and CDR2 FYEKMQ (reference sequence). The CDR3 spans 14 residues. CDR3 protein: CASSAGQGNSPLHF. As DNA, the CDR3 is TGTGCCAGCAGCGCCGGACAGGGGAACTCACCCCTCCACTTT.

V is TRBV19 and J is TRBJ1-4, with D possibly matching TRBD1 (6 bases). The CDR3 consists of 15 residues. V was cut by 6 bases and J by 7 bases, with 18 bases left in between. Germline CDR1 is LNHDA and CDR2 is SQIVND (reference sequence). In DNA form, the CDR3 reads TGTGCCAGTAGCCCGGGGGGGGCAGGAGGTGAAAAACTGTTTTTT. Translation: CASSPGGAGGEKLFF.

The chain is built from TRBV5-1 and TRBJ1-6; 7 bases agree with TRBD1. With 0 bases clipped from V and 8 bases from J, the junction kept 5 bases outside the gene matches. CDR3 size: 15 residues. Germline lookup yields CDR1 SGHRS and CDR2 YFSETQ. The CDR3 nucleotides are TGCGCCAGCAGCTTGGTTGGGACAGAAGATTCACCCCTCCACTTT. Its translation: CASSLVGTEDSPLHF.

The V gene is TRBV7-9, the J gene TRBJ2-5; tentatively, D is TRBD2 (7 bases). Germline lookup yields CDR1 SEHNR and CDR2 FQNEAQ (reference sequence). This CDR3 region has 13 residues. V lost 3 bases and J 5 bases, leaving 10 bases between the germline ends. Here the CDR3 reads CASSFGGRETQYF. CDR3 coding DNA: TGTGCCAGCAGCTTCGGGGGGCGGGAGACCCAGTACTTC.

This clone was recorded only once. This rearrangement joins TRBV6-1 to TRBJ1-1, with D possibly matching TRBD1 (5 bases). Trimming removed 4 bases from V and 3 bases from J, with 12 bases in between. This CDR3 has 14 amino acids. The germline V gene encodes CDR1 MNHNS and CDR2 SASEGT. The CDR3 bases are TGTGCCAGCAGTGGGTCGACAGAACACACTGAAGCTTTCTTT. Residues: CASSGSTEHTEAFF.

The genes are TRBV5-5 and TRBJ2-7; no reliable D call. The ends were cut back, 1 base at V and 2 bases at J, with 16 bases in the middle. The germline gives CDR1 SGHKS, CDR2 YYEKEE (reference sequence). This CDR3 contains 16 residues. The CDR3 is CASSLPDVLEPYEQYF. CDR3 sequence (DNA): TGTGCCAGCAGCTTGCCTGATGTTCTCGAGCCCTACGAGCAGTACTTC.

The CDR3 loop reads CASSDPNRIHEQYF. CDR3 nucleotides: TGTGCCAGCAGTGATCCTAACAGGATTCACGAGCAGTACTTC. V and J are TRBV2 and TRBJ2-7; a weak D match, TRBD1 (5 bases). The CDR3 runs to 14 residues. V lost 3 bases, J lost 5 bases, and 14 bases lay in between. Looked up from germline, CDR1 is SNHLY and CDR2 is FYNNEI.